The text below deals with one T cell receptor (beta chain). V trimming: 6 bases; J trimming: 14 bases; junction bases outside the gene matches: 14. This CDR3 is 16 amino acids long. The V gene's germline CDR1 is SGHNT and CDR2 YENEEA. Original processing notes: Amplified reference gene primers provided the basis for estimating nucleated cell counts. The repertoire was sequenced with immunoSEQ multiplex PCR; TCRdb's copy has only in-frame clones and lacks some. Clone size and the V and J calls come from that table; the DNA yielded D and trimming. The table lists about 150,000 clones, more than 75% of them singletons. This sample is drawn from a study of blood T cell repertoires in COVID-19. Study as a whole: The study drew acute and convalescent COVID-19 samples from the United States, Italy and Spain. The cDNA or gDNA used as material had been derived from T cells, B-cell-depleted T cells, or PBMCs.

Seattle patients were enrolled while actively infected and followed longitudinally. The receptor comes from a woman aged 55-69 years with COVID-19, enrolled during active disease. This chain connects TRBV11-3 to TRBJ2-3; 16 nucleotides match TRBD2. The specimen was peripheral blood. The CDR3 DNA reads as TGTGCCAGCAGTTTTCGGTCCGGGACTAGCGGGAGGGCCTTGTATTTT. It translates to CASSFRSGTSGRALYF. Full variable domain (missing parts from reference TRBV11-3 and TRBJ2-3): EAGVVQSPRYKIIEKKQPVAFWCNPISGHNTLYWYLQNLGQGPELLIRYENEEAVDDSQLPKDRFSAERLKGVDSTLKIQPAELGDSAVYLCASSFRSGTSGRALYFGPGTRLTVL.